This is a list of T cell receptor beta chains from one sample in a study of blood T cell repertoires in COVID-19. Only in-frame clones appear in the TCRdb table, and some are missing; sequencing was by immunoSEQ multiplex PCR. The sample carries 150,000 to 200,000 clones, 86% recorded once. Sequenced sample: peripheral blood. The receptors stem from a woman aged 80 or older in a cohort sampled during active or convalescent COVID-19. The CDR3 runs from the conserved cysteine through the conserved F or W. D genes are given only for firm matches. Some rows have no size entry. The others give once, few or many, or a class for an expanded clone.

D	size	V	J	CDR3	DNA
NA	NA	TRBV9	TRBJ1-3	CASSVAIRGSGNTIYF	TGTGCCAGCAGCGTAGCCATCAGGGGATCTGGAAACACCATATATTTT
NA	NA	TRBV7-9	TRBJ1-2	CASSTHRDYGYTF	TGTGCCAGCAGCACACACAGGGACTATGGCTACACCTTC
TRBD2	NA	TRBV7-9	TRBJ2-1	CASSVAGGLNEQFF	TGTGCCAGCAGCGTAGCGGGGGGGCTTAATGAGCAGTTCTTC
NA	once	TRBV21-1	TRBJ2-7	CASSTLRQGSYEQYF	TGTGCCAGCAGCACCCTCCGACAGGGATCCTACGAGCAGTACTTC
NA	NA	TRBV3-1/TRBV3-2	TRBJ1-4	CASSSQGPNEKLFF	TGTGCCAGCAGCTCACAGGGTCCTAATGAAAAACTGTTTTTT
TRBD2	few	TRBV5-6	TRBJ2-5	CASSFWVGGTETQYF	TGTGCCAGCAGCTTCTGGGTGGGAGGGACAGAGACCCAGTACTTC
TRBD1	NA	TRBV2	TRBJ1-1	CASRGQGARTEAFF	TGTGCCAGCAGAGGACAGGGGGCGAGGACTGAAGCTTTCTTT
TRBD2	NA	TRBV3-1/TRBV3-2	TRBJ2-3	CASSQYTAGGGDTQYF	TGTGCCAGCAGCCAATACACGGCGGGAGGTGGCGATACGCAGTATTTT
NA	NA	TRBV5-1	TRBJ2-1	CASSLRRGAKNEQFF	TGCGCCAGCAGCTTGCGCCGGGGGGCCAAAAATGAGCAGTTCTTC
TRBD1	NA	TRBV5-5	TRBJ2-3	CASSSRTGEGDTQYF	TGTGCCAGCAGCTCCCGGACAGGGGAGGGAGATACGCAGTATTTT
NA	NA	TRBV11-2	TRBJ1-2	CASRQQGSNYGYTF	TGTGCCAGCAGGCAACAGGGATCTAACTATGGCTACACCTTC
NA	NA	TRBV3-1/TRBV3-2	TRBJ1-6	CASSQDRRARDNSPLHF	TGTGCCAGCAGCCAAGATCGGAGGGCCAGGGATAATTCACCCCTCCACTTT
NA	once	TRBV5-4	TRBJ1-2	CASSLKYREHGYGYTF	TGTGCCAGCAGCCTGAAGTACAGGGAACATGGCTATGGCTACACCTTC
NA	NA	TRBV7-2	TRBJ2-2	CASILTEGTGELFF	TGTGCCAGCATCCTAACGGAGGGGACCGGGGAGCTGTTTTTT
NA	NA	TRBV9	TRBJ2-4	CASSVGEAKNIQYF	TGTGCCAGCAGCGTAGGAGAGGCCAAAAACATTCAGTACTTC
NA	NA	TRBV14	TRBJ1-3	CASSRFTGTSHYLAGNTIYF	TGTGCCAGCAGCCGCTTTACTGGGACAAGCCATTACCTCGCTGGAAACACCATATATTTT
NA	NA	TRBV4-3	TRBJ2-1	CASSQDQAVHGNEQFF	TGCGCCAGCAGCCAAGACCAGGCAGTCCACGGCAATGAGCAGTTCTTC